Shown below are 9 T cell receptor beta chains from a single sample sequenced in a study of T-cell memory formation after mild COVID-19. TCRdb used MiXCR to reprocess the 5' RACE reads, holding one entry per CDR3 protein. The data show over 500,000 distinct CDR3 sequences, 15% to 20% seen once. The specimen was PBMCs or a T cell subset sorted from them (not recorded which). The receptor set was obtained from an adult woman who had mild COVID-19 (a few samples of this study predate the infection). Cell type and time point are not known.

In its sample, this clonotype was seen many times. This chain joins TRBV6-1 and TRBJ2-5; 8 nucleotides align to TRBD2. V trimming: 5 bases; J trimming: 1 base; junction bases outside the gene matches: 9. CDR1 MNHNS and CDR2 SASEGT come from the germline V gene. The CDR3 runs to 16 residues. CDR3 amino acids: CASSSREGGGQETQYF. CDR3 nucleotides: TGTGCCAGCAGTTCCCGGGAGGGCGGGGGCCAAGAGACCCAGTACTTC.

This clonotype has a handful of counts. The chain combines TRBV5-1 with TRBJ2-2, with D unresolved. The CDR3 has 14 amino acids. V was trimmed by 0 bases and J by 5 bases, leaving 8 bases between them. In germline, CDR1 is SGHRS, CDR2 YFSETQ. The CDR3 bases are TGCGCCAGCAGCTTGGACATCGCTACCGGGGAGCTGTTTTTT. Its translation is CASSLDIATGELFF.

This clonotype was seen repeatedly, ten times or more. This chain links TRBV5-1 with TRBJ2-7, with D possibly being TRBD1 (6 bases). This CDR3 is built from 16 residues. V shed 4 bases and J shed 1 base, with 18 bases lying between them. Looked up from germline, CDR1 is SGHRS and CDR2 is YFSETQ. The CDR3, as DNA: TGCGCCAGCAGCCCCCGACAGGTTAGTCTTTCCTACGAGCAGTACTTC. Translating it yields CASSPRQVSLSYEQYF.

This chain joins TRBV7-6 and TRBJ2-2, with D possibly called TRBD1 or TRBD2 (5 bases each). Germline V CDR1 and CDR2: SGHVS, FNYEAQ. V dropped 2 bases and J dropped 5 bases, with 15 bases sitting between them. This CDR3 comprises 16 residues. The CDR3 DNA reads as TGTGCCAGCAGCTTAATTAGGGGCTCGGGAACCGGGGAGCTGTTTTTT. It is translated as CASSLIRGSGTGELFF.

This clonotype was counted between two and nine times. V usage is TRBV24-1 and J usage is TRBJ1-2, with a weak D call TRBD1 (5 bases). This CDR3 is 12 amino acids long. Per the germline V gene, CDR1 is KGHDR and CDR2 is SFDVKD. V lost 1 base and J 8 bases, leaving 7 bases between the germline ends. CDR3 protein: CATSDFRAGYTF. The CDR3 DNA reads TGTGCCACCAGTGATTTCAGGGCGGGCTACACCTTC.

The J gene is TRBJ2-7, the V gene TRBV29-1; weak D call: TRBD2 (6 bases). CDR3 length equals 15 residues. Germline lookup yields CDR1 SQVTM and CDR2 ANQGSEA. V was shortened by 2 bases and J by 2 bases, with 16 bases between the two germline ends. The CDR3 region is CSVETGTGITYEQYF. In nucleotides, the CDR3 is TGCAGCGTTGAAACCGGGACTGGCATCACCTACGAGCAGTACTTC.

This clonotype has more than one count but fewer than ten. This sequence joins TRBV12-5 and TRBJ2-2; D is unclear. This CDR3 has 13 amino acids. Germline V gene data show CDR1 as LGHNT and CDR2 as FRNRAP. V was shortened by 0 bases and J by 4 bases, with 3 bases between the two germline ends. CDR3 DNA sequence: TGTGCTAGTGGTTTGGTCCTCACCGGGGAGCTGTTTTTT. Its protein product is CASGLVLTGELFF.

This clonotype was seen only a few times. The chain uses TRBV20-1 and TRBJ2-3, with TRBD2 as a possible D gene (5 bases). CDR3 length equals 15 residues. The V and J ends lost 6 bases and 0 bases respectively, with 16 bases between them. Germline V gene data show CDR1 as DFQATT and CDR2 as SNEGSKA (reference sequence). CDR3 region: CSATTKRRSTDTQYF. CDR3 bases: TGCAGTGCGACAACTAAGCGGAGGAGCACAGATACGCAGTATTTT.

The V and J genes are TRBV14 and TRBJ2-2, with a possible D match to TRBD2 (6 bases). The CDR3 runs 16 residues. CDR1 and CDR2 (germline): SGHDN, FVKESK. With 6 bases removed from V and 4 bases from J, the gap between germline ends came to 18 bases. The CDR3 nucleotides are TGTGCCAGCAGGAAGAACGGGGGATTGGTCACCGGGGAGCTGTTTTTT. Translating gives CASRKNGGLVTGELFF.